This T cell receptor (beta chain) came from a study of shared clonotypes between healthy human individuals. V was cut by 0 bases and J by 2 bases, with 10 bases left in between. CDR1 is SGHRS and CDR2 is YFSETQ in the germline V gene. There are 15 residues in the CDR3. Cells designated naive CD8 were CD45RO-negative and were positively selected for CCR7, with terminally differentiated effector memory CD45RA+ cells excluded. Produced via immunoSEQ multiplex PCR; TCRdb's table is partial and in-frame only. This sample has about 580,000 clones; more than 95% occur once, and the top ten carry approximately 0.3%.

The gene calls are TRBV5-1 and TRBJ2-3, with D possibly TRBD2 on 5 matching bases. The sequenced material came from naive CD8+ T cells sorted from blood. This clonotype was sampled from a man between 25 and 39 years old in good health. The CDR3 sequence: CASSLVVGVTDTQYF. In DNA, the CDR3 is TGCGCCAGCAGCTTGGTGGTGGGAGTCACAGATACGCAGTATTTT.